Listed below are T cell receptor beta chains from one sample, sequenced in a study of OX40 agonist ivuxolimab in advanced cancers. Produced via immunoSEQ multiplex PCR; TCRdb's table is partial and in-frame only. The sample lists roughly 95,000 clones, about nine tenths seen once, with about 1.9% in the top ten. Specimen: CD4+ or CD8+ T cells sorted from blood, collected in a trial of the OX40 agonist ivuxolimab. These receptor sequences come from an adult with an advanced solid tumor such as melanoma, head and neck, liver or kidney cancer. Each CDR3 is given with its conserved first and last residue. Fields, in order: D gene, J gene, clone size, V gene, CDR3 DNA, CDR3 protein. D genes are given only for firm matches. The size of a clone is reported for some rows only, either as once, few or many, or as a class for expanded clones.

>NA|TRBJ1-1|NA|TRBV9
TGTGCCAGCAGCGTAGGACCCTCGAACACTGAAGCTTTCTTT
CASSVGPSNTEAFF
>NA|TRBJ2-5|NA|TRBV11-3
TGTGCCAGCAGCTTAGTGCGGGGCCGTCAAGAGACCCAGTACTTC
CASSLVRGRQETQYF
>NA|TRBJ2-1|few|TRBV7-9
TGTGCCAGCAGCTCCCCTGCGACTGATTACAATGAGCAGTTCTTC
CASSSPATDYNEQFF
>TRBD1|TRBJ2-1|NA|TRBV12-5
TGTGCTAGTGGTGGCAGGGGACAGGGTTGGAATGAGCAGTTCTTC
CASGGRGQGWNEQFF
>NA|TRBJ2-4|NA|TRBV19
TGTGCCAGTTCGCCACCCAGGGGAGACATTCAGTACTTC
CASSPPRGDIQYF
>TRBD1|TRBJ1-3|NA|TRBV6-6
TGTGCCACCTCACAGGGGTCGGGAAACACCATATATTTT
CATSQGSGNTIYF
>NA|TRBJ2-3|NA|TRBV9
TGTGCCAGCAGCCCTGAGGTGGGCACAGATACGCAGTATTTT
CASSPEVGTDTQYF
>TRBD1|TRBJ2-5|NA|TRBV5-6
TGTGCCAGCAGCACGGGACAGAGAGAGACCCAGTACTTC
CASSTGQRETQYF
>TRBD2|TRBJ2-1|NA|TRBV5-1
TGCGCCAGCAGCGGGGGACTAGGCTCCTACAATGAGCAGTTCTTC
CASSGGLGSYNEQFF
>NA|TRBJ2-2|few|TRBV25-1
TGTGCCAGCACCCACCCTTCCACCGGGGAGCTGTTTTTT
CASTHPSTGELFF
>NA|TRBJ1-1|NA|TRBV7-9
TGTGCCAGCAGCCCTGGCTGGAGCACTGAAGCTTTCTTT
CASSPGWSTEAFF
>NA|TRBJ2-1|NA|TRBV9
TGTGCCAGCAGCGTAGCCCCCAACAATGAGCAGTTCTTC
CASSVAPNNEQFF
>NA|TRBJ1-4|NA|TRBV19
TGTGCCAGTAGTATAACCCCCCTGGCTGGGAATGGGGCAACTAATGAAAAACTGTTTTTT
CASSITPLAGNGATNEKLFF
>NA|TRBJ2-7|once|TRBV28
TGTGCCAGCAGTCCCCCTACGGACCACTCCTACGAGCAGTACTTC
CASSPPTDHSYEQYF
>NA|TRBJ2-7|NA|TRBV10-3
TGTGCCATCAGTGCACAGGGCAACGAGCAGTACTTC
CAISAQGNEQYF
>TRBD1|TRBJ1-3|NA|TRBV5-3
TGTGCCAGAAGCTCGGGACAGGGTGATAGAAACACCATATATTTT
CARSSGQGDRNTIYF
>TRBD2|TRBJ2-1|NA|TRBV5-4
TGTGCCAGCAGCCTACGGACTAGCGGGGGGTGGGCTAGCTACAATGAGCAGTTCTTC
CASSLRTSGGWASYNEQFF
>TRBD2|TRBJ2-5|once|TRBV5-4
TGTGCCAGCAGCTCTGGACTAGCGGGAGTTCGTGAGACCCAGTACTTC
CASSSGLAGVRETQYF
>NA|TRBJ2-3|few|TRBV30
TGTGCCTGGAGTGTACAATATGGGATAGATACGCAGTATTTT
CAWSVQYGIDTQYF
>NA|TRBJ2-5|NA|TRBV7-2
TGTGCCAGCAGCTTAGCCGGCGACGAGACCCAGTACTTC
CASSLAGDETQYF
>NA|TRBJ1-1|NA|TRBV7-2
TGTGCCAGCAGCTTGTATGGTGGCGGAATCACTGAAGCTTTCTTT
CASSLYGGGITEAFF
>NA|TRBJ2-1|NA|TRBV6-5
TGTGCCAGCAGTTACAGGGGCCATGAGCAGTTCTTC
CASSYRGHEQFF
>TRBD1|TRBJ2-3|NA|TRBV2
TGTGCCAGCACTTCGGACAGGATTTCAGATACGCAGTATTTT
CASTSDRISDTQYF
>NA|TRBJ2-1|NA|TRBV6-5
TGTGCCAGCAGGGAACCTGGGGGGACATTTGAGCAGTTCTTC
CASREPGGTFEQFF
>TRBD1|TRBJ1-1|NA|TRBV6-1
TGTGCCAGCAGAATAACCACAGGGGGTAGCACTGAAGCTTTCTTT
CASRITTGGSTEAFF
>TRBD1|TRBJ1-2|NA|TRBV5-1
TGCGCCAGCAGTCCCGACAGGGCTAATGGCTACACCTTC
CASSPDRANGYTF
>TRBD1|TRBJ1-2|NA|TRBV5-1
TGCGCCAGCAGCCCGACAGGGGGGGGAATCTATGGCTACACCTTC
CASSPTGGGIYGYTF
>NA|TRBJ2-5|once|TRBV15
TGTGCCACCAGCAGAGGGGGGGCAGGGGTGGAGACCCAGTACTTC
CATSRGGAGVETQYF
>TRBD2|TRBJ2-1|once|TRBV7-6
TGTGCCAGCAGCCTCTCGTTGCCCGCGGGAGGCCCCTACAATGAGCAGTTCTTC
CASSLSLPAGGPYNEQFF
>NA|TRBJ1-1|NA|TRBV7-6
TGTGCCAGCAGCTTAGCGGGAACTGAAGCTTTCTTT
CASSLAGTEAFF
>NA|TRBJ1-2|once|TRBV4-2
TGTGCCAGCAGCCAAGATCTAGGGGCGTATGGCTACACCTTC
CASSQDLGAYGYTF
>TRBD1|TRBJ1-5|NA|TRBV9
TGTGCCAGCAGCGCATCAGACAGGGTGAATCAGCCCCAGCATTTT
CASSASDRVNQPQHF
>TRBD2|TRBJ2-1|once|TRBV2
TGTGCCAGCAGTAGACTAGCGGGACCCCATGAGCAGTTCTTC
CASSRLAGPHEQFF
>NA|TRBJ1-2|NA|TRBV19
TGTGCCAGTAGTATAGCCATTGGGGTGCGTGGCTACACCTTC
CASSIAIGVRGYTF
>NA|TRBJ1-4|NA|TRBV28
TGTGCCAGCAGTGGGGCGACAACTAATGAAAAACTGTTTTTT
CASSGATTNEKLFF
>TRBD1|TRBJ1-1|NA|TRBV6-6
TGTGCCAGCAGCCAGGGGGGCACTGAAGCTTTCTTT
CASSQGGTEAFF
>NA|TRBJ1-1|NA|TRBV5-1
TGCGCCAGCAGCTTGGCGACAGACTACACTGAAGCTTTCTTT
CASSLATDYTEAFF
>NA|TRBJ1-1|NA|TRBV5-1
TGCGCCAGCAGCCCAGGACAGAGCTGGGGAAGGGAAGCTTTCTTT
CASSPGQSWGREAFF
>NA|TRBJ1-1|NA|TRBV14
TGTGCCAGCAGCCTCGGGGCCTGGACTGAAGCTTTCTTT
CASSLGAWTEAFF
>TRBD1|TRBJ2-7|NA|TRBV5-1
TGCGCCAGCAGCGACACAGGGGTTACTACCTACGAGCAGTACTTC
CASSDTGVTTYEQYF
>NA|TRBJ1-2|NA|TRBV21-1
TGTGCCAGCAGCTCCCGGGGCCGGGCTGGCTACACCTTC
CASSSRGRAGYTF
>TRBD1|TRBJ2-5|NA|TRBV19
TGTGCCAGTAGTATAGATGGACAGGGCGGCCAAGAGACCCAGTACTTC
CASSIDGQGGQETQYF
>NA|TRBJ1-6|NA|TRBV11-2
TGTGCCAGCAGCCCAGGGGTTTCACCCCTCCACTTT
CASSPGVSPLHF
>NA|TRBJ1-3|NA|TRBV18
TGTGCCAGCTCACCCGACAGGTCCTCTGGAAACACCATATATTTT
CASSPDRSSGNTIYF
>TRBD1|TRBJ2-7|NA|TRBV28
TGTGCCAGCAGTTCACCGGGACAGACCTACGAGCAGTACTTC
CASSSPGQTYEQYF
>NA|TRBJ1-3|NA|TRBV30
TGTGCCTCCTACACCAGCTCTGGAAACACCATATATTTT
CASYTSSGNTIYF
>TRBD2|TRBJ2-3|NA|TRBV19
TGTGCCAGTAGTATAGAAAAGCGGGGACCTCTGTATTTT
CASSIEKRGPLYF
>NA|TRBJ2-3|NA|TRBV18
TGTGCCAGCTCACCACCGGGGCAGGGTGGCACAGATACGCAGTATTTT
CASSPPGQGGTDTQYF
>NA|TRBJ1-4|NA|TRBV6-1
TGTGCCAGCTGTAGACAGGCAACTAATGAAAAACTGTTTTTT
CASCRQATNEKLFF
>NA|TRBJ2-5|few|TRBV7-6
TGTGCCAGCAGCTTAATGCTCGGGGGAGAGACCCAGTACTTC
CASSLMLGGETQYF
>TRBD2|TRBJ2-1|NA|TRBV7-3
TGTGCCAGCAGCTTAATGAGCGGGAGCTCCTACAATGAGCAGTTCTTC
CASSLMSGSSYNEQFF
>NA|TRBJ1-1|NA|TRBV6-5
TGTGCCAGCAGTTACTTTAACGGGCGTGAAGCTTTCTTT
CASSYFNGREAFF
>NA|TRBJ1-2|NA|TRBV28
TGTGCCAGCAGTTTGGGCCGAAACTATGGCTACACCTTC
CASSLGRNYGYTF
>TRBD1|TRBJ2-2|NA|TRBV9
TGTGCCAGCAGCGTAGAGGGACAGAGCGGGGAGCTGTTTTTT
CASSVEGQSGELFF
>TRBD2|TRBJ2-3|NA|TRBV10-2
TGCGCCAGCAGCAAACAACTAGCGGGGGTGAGCACAGATACGCAGTATTTT
CASSKQLAGVSTDTQYF
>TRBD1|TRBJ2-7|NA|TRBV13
TGTGCCAGCAGCTTAGGCGGGACAGCCTTTTCCTACGAGCAGTACTTC
CASSLGGTAFSYEQYF
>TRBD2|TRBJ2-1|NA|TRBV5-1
TGCGCCAGCAGCTTGGACCGAAGGACTAGCGGGATGAATGAGCAGTTCTTC
CASSLDRRTSGMNEQFF
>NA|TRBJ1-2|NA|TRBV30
TGTGCCTGGACTGAGGGGTGGACTAACTATGGCTACACCTTC
CAWTEGWTNYGYTF
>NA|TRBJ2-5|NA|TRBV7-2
TGTGCCAGCAGCTTGGGTAGTCTTCCACAAGAGACCCAGTACTTC
CASSLGSLPQETQYF
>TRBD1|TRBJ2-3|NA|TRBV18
TGTGCCAGCTCGAAGGACAGGGCTCAGGATACGCAGTATTTT
CASSKDRAQDTQYF